The rows below give T cell receptor beta chains drawn from one sample of a study of shared clonotypes between healthy human individuals. Clones were sequenced by immunoSEQ multiplex PCR, and TCRdb holds only the in-frame ones, with some missing. The sample includes over a million clones, around 82% of them seen just once. Sequenced: memory CD4+ T cells from PBMCs. The receptors derive from a man younger than 30 in good health. Some clones in this sample may be carry-over from other donors' samples. The CDR3 runs from the conserved cysteine through the conserved F or W.

V gene,J gene,CDR3 protein
TRBV6-5,TRBJ2-5,CASSDRGETQYF
TRBV5-4,TRBJ2-1,CASSLGLAGRIF
TRBV4-1,TRBJ1-2,CASSHLGALGQAQSGYTF
TRBV7-7,TRBJ2-1,CASSLATVAPYNEQFF
TRBV15,TRBJ2-7,CATSRPTTSYEQYF
TRBV7-9,TRBJ2-3,CASSLRAGAGDTQYF
TRBV28,TRBJ1-1,CASSIRGLVTEAFF
TRBV6-6,TRBJ2-7,CASSYLSGSSYEQYF
TRBV7-9,TRBJ2-7,CASTRGGPASYEQYF
TRBV5-6,TRBJ2-7,CASSLLRGDEQYF
TRBV6-6,TRBJ1-1,CASSYVQGEAFF
TRBV30,TRBJ1-2,CAWSWDRGISYTF
TRBV2,TRBJ1-2,CASSEVGQGGSGYTF
TRBV2,TRBJ2-2,CATKRGTNTGELFF
TRBV5-1,TRBJ2-3,CASSLIERERDTQYF
TRBV7-7,TRBJ1-1,CASSLGLTTEAFF
TRBV11-3,TRBJ2-1,CASSQGQGAYNEQFF
TRBV5-6,TRBJ2-5,CASRLGAGVETQYF
TRBV4-3,TRBJ2-7,CASSQGRGLGYEQYF
TRBV7-2,TRBJ2-7,CASSPRGGTSMYEQYF
TRBV19,TRBJ1-5,CASSTGGHYQPQHF
TRBV6-1,TRBJ2-2,CASSDPGTGAYTGELFF
TRBV25-1,TRBJ2-2,CASSDPSGAPNTGELFF
TRBV19,TRBJ1-1,CASSPQGVRTEAFF
TRBV5-5,TRBJ1-2,CASSLAAGSNYGYTF
TRBV28,TRBJ2-5,CASSLPTSAEREETQYF
TRBV18,TRBJ2-3,CASSPQRFTDTQYF
TRBV18,TRBJ2-1,CASSPRITRSIRNEQFF
TRBV6-1,TRBJ1-4,CASSDHRGISEKLFF
TRBV6-1,TRBJ2-7,CASREYHRGDEEQYF
TRBV7-2,TRBJ1-2,CASSLGGNSGYTF